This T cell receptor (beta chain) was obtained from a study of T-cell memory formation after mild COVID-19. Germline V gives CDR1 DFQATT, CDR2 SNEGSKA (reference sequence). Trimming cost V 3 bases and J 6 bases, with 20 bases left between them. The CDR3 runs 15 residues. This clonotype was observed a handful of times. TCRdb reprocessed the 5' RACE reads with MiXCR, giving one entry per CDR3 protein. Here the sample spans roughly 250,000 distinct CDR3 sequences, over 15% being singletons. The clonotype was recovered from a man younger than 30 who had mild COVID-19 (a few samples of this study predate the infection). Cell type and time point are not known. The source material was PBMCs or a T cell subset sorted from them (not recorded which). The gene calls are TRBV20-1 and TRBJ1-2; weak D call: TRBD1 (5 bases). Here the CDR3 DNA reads TGCAGTGCTAGCCCACACCCCGGGACTAGGGATGGCTACACCTTC. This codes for CSASPHPGTRDGYTF.